This TCR beta chain was obtained from a study of shared clonotypes between healthy human individuals. The data were produced by immunoSEQ multiplex PCR, yet TCRdb's version contains in-frame clones alone and is incomplete. The repertoire consists of a few million clones, with over 85% occurring once and the leading ten covering roughly 0.13%. Germline loops: CDR1 SQVTM, CDR2 ANQGSEA. Trimming removed 6 bases from V and 2 bases from J; junction bases left unmatched: 11. The CDR3 totals 16 residues. This clonotype originated in a man aged 18 to 29 in good health. Material for sequencing was naive CD4+ T cells sorted from blood. Subset given: CD45RA+ positively selected. The rearrangement joins TRBV29-1 to TRBJ2-3; 10 nucleotides line up with TRBD1. The DNA of the CDR3 is TGCAGCGTGGGGGACAGGGGTTTTTTGAACACAGATACGCAGTATTTT. It encodes CSVGDRGFLNTDTQYF.